A single sample gave rise to the 5 T cell receptor beta chains below, sequenced in a study of a mutant IDH1 vaccine in newly diagnosed glioma. No antigens are known for them. Time point given: week 23, last vaccination. Vaccinated patients received 300 ug of mutant IDH1 20-mer peptide per dose, with topical imiquimod. The method was immunoSEQ multiplex PCR; TCRdb's version includes in-frame clones alone and lacks a portion of them. This sample has approximately 50,000 clones, with approximately 87% found just once. This sample comprised PBMCs, obtained from a glioma patient whose treatment included an IDH1 peptide vaccine. The receptor source for this set is a middle-aged man with glioma.

This clone has only one observation. The rearrangement uses TRBV6-6 and TRBJ1-1; D unclear. V lost 5 bases to trimming and J lost 11 bases, with 18 bases between them. This CDR3 spans 13 amino acids. Germline CDR1 and CDR2: MNHNY and SVGAGI (reference sequence). The CDR3: CASSKGSPRGAFF. The CDR3 region has the DNA TGTGCCAGCAGTAAGGGAAGTCCCCGGGGTGCTTTCTTT.

V usage is TRBV4-1 and J usage is TRBJ2-7; weak D call: TRBD2 (5 bases). This CDR3 is built from 17 residues. V gave up 1 base and J gave up 0 bases, with 16 bases separating them. Germline V CDR1 and CDR2: MGHRA, YSYEKL. CDR3: CASSQGLQRYFSYEQYF. The DNA for the CDR3 is TGCGCCAGCAGCCAAGGTCTCCAGCGGTATTTCTCCTACGAGCAGTACTTC.

The V and J genes are TRBV27 and TRBJ2-7, with TRBD1 as a possible D gene (5 bases). This CDR3 has 12 residues. The V end was cut by 9 bases, the J end by 3 bases, with 12 bases between. Looked up from germline, CDR1 is MNHEY and CDR2 is SMNVEV (reference sequence). Here the CDR3 reads CASWTKNYEQYF. DNA of the CDR3: TGTGCCAGTTGGACAAAGAACTACGAGCAGTACTTC.

The chain carries TRBV6-4 and TRBJ2-3; either TRBD1 or TRBD2 may fit D (6 bases each). The germline V and J ends were trimmed by 6 bases and 6 bases, with 13 bases remaining between them. The CDR3 contains 13 residues. The germline gives CDR1 MRHNA, CDR2 SNTAGT. The CDR3 protein is CASSALGGDTQYF. The CDR3 DNA reads as TGTGCCAGCAGCGCTTTGGGGGGCGATACGCAGTATTTT.

The genes are TRBV15 and TRBJ1-3; D ambiguous. The germline CDR1 and CDR2 sequences are LNHNV and YYDKDF (reference sequence). This CDR3 comprises 17 residues. The V gene lost 0 bases and the J gene lost 3 bases, with 15 bases spanning the gap. Here the CDR3 DNA reads TGTGCCACCAGCAGAGAAAGAAGGGTCCCGGGTGGAAACACCATATATTTT. Protein product: CATSRERRVPGGNTIYF.